A selection of T cell receptor beta chains follows, all from one sample in a study of T-cell reconstitution after alpha-beta-depleted transplantation in children. Using its own MiXCR run on the PCR reads, TCRdb lists one record per CDR3 protein. Of more than 200,000 distinct CDR3 sequences in the sample, around 9.2% were seen once. This sample comprised PBMCs, mostly from graft donor cells, obtained 360 days after TCRalphabeta/CD19-depleted stem cell transplant. These receptors came from a male patient between 2 and 15 years old who had a stem cell transplant for acute myeloid leukemia, so the T cells may come from the graft donor. CDR3s include the opening cysteine and the closing phenylalanine or tryptophan. The order of the fields is clone size, V gene, D gene, J gene, CDR3 protein, CDR3 DNA. D genes are given only for firm matches. A clone size is listed for some rows: how often the clone was seen (once, few, many), or a class if it is expanded.

few	TRBV5-1	.	TRBJ2-1	CASSLALTVQLISSYNEQFF	TGCGCCAGCAGCTTGGCCCTAACAGTTCAACTGATCAGCTCCTACAATGAGCAGTTCTTC
few	TRBV27	TRBD1	TRBJ2-5	CASSFNRGKETQYF	TGTGCCAGCAGTTTCAACAGGGGAAAAGAGACCCAGTACTTC
few	TRBV10-3	.	TRBJ2-6	CAIRLSPDSGANVLTF	TGTGCCATCAGATTATCGCCTGACTCTGGGGCCAACGTCCTGACTTTC
.	TRBV29-1	.	TRBJ2-5	CSVEGGHSGQETQYF	TGCAGCGTTGAGGGGGGGCACAGTGGCCAAGAGACCCAGTACTTC
.	TRBV7-3	.	TRBJ2-2	CASSLDWTGELFF	TGTGCCAGCAGCCTCGACTGGACCGGGGAGCTGTTTTTT
few	TRBV20-1	TRBD2	TRBJ2-1	CSATGTTDYNEQFF	TGCAGTGCTACCGGGACTACAGACTACAATGAGCAGTTCTTC
few	TRBV7-2	.	TRBJ1-1	CASSPRVFATEAFF	TGTGCCAGCAGCCCCAGGGTTTTTGCCACTGAAGCTTTCTTT
.	TRBV7-3	.	TRBJ2-6	CASSRWTGSGANVLTF	TGTGCCAGCAGCCGCTGGACGGGCTCTGGGGCCAACGTCCTGACTTTC
few	TRBV6-5	TRBD2	TRBJ2-5	CASSYLGLAGEETQYF	TGTGCCAGCAGTTATTTAGGACTAGCGGGAGAAGAGACCCAGTACTTC
.	TRBV20-1	.	TRBJ2-1	CSARRTGKSDEQFF	TGCAGTGCTAGACGGACTGGAAAAAGTGATGAGCAGTTCTTC
.	TRBV5-6	TRBD2	TRBJ2-1	CASSFPSGRDEQFF	TGTGCCAGCAGCTTCCCCAGCGGGAGGGATGAGCAGTTCTTC
many	TRBV5-1	.	TRBJ2-3	CASSLEGPTDTQYF	TGCGCCAGCAGCTTGGAGGGCCCGACAGATACGCAGTATTTT
.	TRBV12-3/TRBV12-4	.	TRBJ1-2	CASSFGGVGYTF	TGTGCCAGCAGTTTCGGGGGTGTCGGCTACACCTTC
once	TRBV7-9	.	TRBJ1-1	CASSWGDRVLNTEAFF	TGTGCCAGCAGCTGGGGAGACAGAGTTTTGAACACTGAAGCTTTCTTT
few	TRBV5-1	.	TRBJ1-1	CASSSPHGTAFGTEAFF	TGCGCCAGCAGCTCCCCACACGGGACCGCCTTCGGCACTGAAGCTTTCTTT
few	TRBV20-1	TRBD1	TRBJ2-7	CSARTGQGSYEQYF	TGCAGTGCCAGGACGGGACAGGGGTCCTACGAGCAGTACTTC
many	TRBV20-1	TRBD2	TRBJ2-3	CSARGRAGESTQYF	TGCAGTGCTAGAGGGCGAGCGGGGGAATCTACGCAGTATTTT
.	TRBV20-1	.	TRBJ1-1	CSARENRVFMNTEAFF	TGCAGTGCTAGAGAGAACAGGGTCTTCATGAACACTGAAGCTTTCTTT
many	TRBV20-1	TRBD2	TRBJ2-7	CSALGLAGDEQYF	TGCAGTGCACTTGGACTAGCGGGAGACGAGCAGTACTTC
.	TRBV5-1	TRBD2	TRBJ2-5	CASSLLVAGLQETQYF	TGCGCCAGCAGCTTGTTGGTAGCGGGTCTCCAAGAGACCCAGTACTTC
.	TRBV7-2	.	TRBJ2-5	CASSLGGPGTQYF	TGTGCCAGCAGCTTAGGGGGCCCCGGGACCCAGTACTTC
many	TRBV12-3/TRBV12-4	.	TRBJ1-5	CASSSDGSNQPQHF	TGTGCCAGCAGTTCCGATGGTAGCAATCAGCCCCAGCATTTT
few	TRBV5-1	.	TRBJ2-1	CASYNAGTYLNEQFF	TGCGCCAGCTACAACGCCGGGACTTACCTAAATGAGCAGTTCTTC
many	TRBV4-1	TRBD2	TRBJ2-1	CASSQWASGDYNEQFF	TGCGCCAGCAGCCAATGGGCTAGCGGGGACTACAATGAGCAGTTCTTC
many	TRBV21-1	.	TRBJ2-1	CASIPGQAKYNEQFF	TGTGCCAGTATCCCGGGACAGGCTAAGTACAATGAGCAGTTCTTC
.	TRBV20-1	.	TRBJ2-7	CSAGMGDNHYEQYF	TGCAGTGCTGGGATGGGGGATAATCACTACGAGCAGTACTTC
.	TRBV29-1	.	TRBJ2-1	CSVGEAPRGEQFF	TGCAGCGTGGGCGAGGCCCCACGGGGAGAGCAGTTCTTC
few	TRBV5-1	.	TRBJ1-1	CASSLDPAGTEAFF	TGCGCCAGCAGCTTGGACCCCGCGGGCACTGAAGCTTTCTTT
many	TRBV29-1	.	TRBJ2-3	CSVAVFTSTDTQYF	TGCAGCGTTGCCGTCTTTACTAGCACAGATACGCAGTATTTT
.	TRBV4-2	TRBD1	TRBJ2-7	CASSQTGGVYEQYF	TGTGCCAGCAGCCAAACAGGGGGAGTCTACGAGCAGTACTTC
.	TRBV7-8	TRBD1	TRBJ1-4	CASSETPGTGVISSEKLFF	TGTGCCAGCAGCGAAACCCCCGGGACAGGTGTCATAAGTAGTGAAAAACTGTTTTTT
few	TRBV11-3	.	TRBJ2-3	CASSSQGSSFDTQYF	TGTGCCAGCAGCTCCCAGGGGTCCTCTTTCGATACGCAGTATTTT
.	TRBV5-5	.	TRBJ2-3	CASSPQGSDTQYF	TGTGCCAGCAGCCCCCAGGGTTCAGATACGCAGTATTTT
once	TRBV7-6	.	TRBJ1-5	CASSLDGQLGQPQHF	TGTGCCAGCAGCTTAGATGGACAGCTTGGACAGCCCCAGCATTTT
.	TRBV5-1	TRBD2	TRBJ2-3	CASSWRLAGGPSTDTQYF	TGCGCCAGCAGCTGGCGACTAGCGGGGGGGCCTAGTACAGATACGCAGTATTTT
few	TRBV10-3	.	TRBJ1-1	CAINGYGGNTEAFF	TGTGCCATCAACGGGTACGGAGGGAACACTGAAGCTTTCTTT
few	TRBV28	.	TRBJ1-1	CASSQLNTEAFF	TGTGCCAGCAGTCAGTTGAACACTGAAGCTTTCTTT
few	TRBV20-1	.	TRBJ2-7	CSASPGLSYEQYF	TGCAGTGCGTCTCCGGGCCTTTCCTACGAGCAGTACTTC
.	TRBV9	.	TRBJ2-1	CASSVLRGDNEQFF	TGTGCCAGCAGCGTACTTCGTGGGGACAATGAGCAGTTCTTC
many	TRBV10-3	TRBD1	TRBJ2-1	CAIRPGTGAGEQFF	TGTGCCATCAGACCCGGGACAGGGGCGGGTGAGCAGTTCTTC
many	TRBV12-3/TRBV12-4	.	TRBJ1-3	CASSLVGGNTIYF	TGTGCCAGCAGTTTAGTTGGCGGAAACACCATATATTTT
many	TRBV29-1	.	TRBJ2-3	CSVGEDTQYF	TGCAGCGTTGGTGAAGATACGCAGTATTTT
many	TRBV5-1	TRBD1	TRBJ2-1	CASSHTGQGGNGEQFF	TGCGCCAGCAGCCATACAGGACAGGGAGGAAATGGTGAGCAGTTCTTC
.	TRBV10-3	.	TRBJ2-5	CAISDPRQFGAQYF	TGTGCCATCAGTGACCCAAGGCAGTTCGGGGCCCAGTACTTC
many	TRBV2	.	TRBJ2-2	CASSEGRGAVELFF	TGTGCCAGCAGTGAGGGCAGGGGCGCGGTGGAGCTGTTTTTT
.	TRBV7-6	.	TRBJ1-1	CASSSGLMNTEAFF	TGTGCCAGCAGCTCGGGGCTGATGAACACTGAAGCTTTCTTT
many	TRBV12-3/TRBV12-4	.	TRBJ2-5	CASSLDRGRETQYF	TGTGCCAGCAGTTTGGACCGAGGGAGGGAGACCCAGTACTTC
many	TRBV29-1	TRBD2	TRBJ2-5	CSVETGLAGEGETQYF	TGCAGCGTTGAAACGGGACTAGCGGGAGAGGGGGAGACCCAGTACTTC
.	TRBV5-6	TRBD2	TRBJ2-1	CASSLEVFSGKGEQFF	TGTGCCAGCAGCTTGGAAGTCTTTAGCGGGAAAGGCGAGCAGTTCTTC
.	TRBV12-3/TRBV12-4	.	TRBJ1-4	CASSLLGQEIEKLFF	TGTGCCAGCAGTTTACTGGGGCAGGAGATTGAAAAACTGTTTTTT
many	TRBV2	TRBD2	TRBJ2-1	CASGRGEDEQFF	TGTGCCAGCGGACGGGGGGAGGATGAGCAGTTCTTC
many	TRBV29-1	TRBD2	TRBJ2-1	CSGEGAGPRYNEQFF	TGCAGCGGCGAGGGAGCGGGACCAAGGTACAATGAGCAGTTCTTC
once	TRBV19	TRBD2	TRBJ2-1	CASSIGLAGYNEQFF	TGTGCCAGTAGTATAGGGCTAGCGGGTTACAATGAGCAGTTCTTC
.	TRBV5-1	.	TRBJ2-3	CASLPSIGSRDTQYF	TGCGCCAGCCTCCCCTCTATCGGATCCCGGGATACGCAGTATTTT
many	TRBV12-3/TRBV12-4	.	TRBJ2-1	CASRTAEGPDSYNEQFF	TGTGCCAGCAGGACCGCCGAGGGGCCCGACTCCTACAATGAGCAGTTCTTC
many	TRBV6-2/TRBV6-3	.	TRBJ2-3	CASSPRLASTDTQYF	TGTGCCAGCAGTCCGAGGCTGGCCAGCACAGATACGCAGTATTTT
few	TRBV5-6	.	TRBJ2-5	CASSLVQVGQETQYF	TGTGCCAGCAGCTTGGTCCAGGTCGGTCAAGAGACCCAGTACTTC